This entry features one TCR beta chain sequence. CDR1 is SGHRS and CDR2 is YFSETQ in the germline V gene. CDR3 length: 17 amino acids. Trimming at V came to 1 base and at J to 3 bases, leaving 9 bases not matched to a gene. This record comes from a study of blood T cell repertoires in COVID-19. Study overall: PBMCs, B-cell-depleted T cells, or T cells provided the cDNA or gDNA that made up the material.

Authors' data handling: Nucleated cell counts were estimated from reference gene primer amplification. Profiling relied on immunoSEQ multiplex PCR, and the TCRdb table lists in-frame clones only, not all of them. The V and J calls and clone size are taken from that table; D and trimming were inferred from the DNA. The sample lists about 200,000 clones, under 80% seen once, with approximately 13% in the top ten. The material sequenced was peripheral blood. The chain combines TRBV5-1 with TRBJ2-7; 11 nucleotides align to TRBD2. This TCR derives from a man aged 50 to 60 who had recovered from COVID-19. CDR3 amino acids: CASSLKPTSGSSYEQYF. For the CDR3, the DNA is TGCGCCAGCAGCTTGAAGCCAACTAGCGGGAGTAGCTACGAGCAGTACTTC.